These 5 T cell receptor beta chains share one sample of origin, sequenced in a study of T-cell reconstitution after alpha-beta-depleted transplantation in children. For TCRbeta, the library was prepared with unique molecular identifiers. MiXCR, applied by TCRdb to the PCR reads, yields one record per CDR3 protein. The table records over 450,000 distinct CDR3 sequences, over 9.5% of them present only once. The input for sequencing was PBMCs, taken before TCRalphabeta/CD19-depleted stem cell transplant. Receptors originate from a child between 2 and 9 years old with inherited bone marrow failure, due to receive a stem cell transplant.

The gene calls are TRBV23-1 and TRBJ2-2; D is uncertain. TRBV23-1 is flagged as an ORF with uncertain function. Trimming removed 0 bases from V and 4 bases from J, with 12 bases in between. The CDR3 totals 16 residues. The CDR3 nucleotides are TGCGCCAGCAGTCAATCGAGCCGGGCTGGCACCGGGGAGCTGTTTTTT. Residues: CASSQSSRAGTGELFF.

Ten or more counts support this clonotype. The rearrangement joins TRBV29-1 to TRBJ2-5; weak D call: TRBD1 (5 bases). The CDR3 length is 11 residues. CDR1 is SQVTM and CDR2 is ANQGSEA in the germline V gene. The V end was cut by 5 bases, the J end by 4 bases, with 8 bases between. The CDR3 DNA is TGCAGCGTTCCCCAGGGAGAGACCCAGTACTTC. This encodes CSVPQGETQYF.

The sample holds many counts of this clonotype. The V gene is TRBV20-1, the J gene TRBJ1-1; D ambiguous. Germline assignment: CDR1 DFQATT and CDR2 SNEGSKA (reference sequence). V dropped 3 bases and J dropped 4 bases, with 12 bases sitting between them. This CDR3 contains 13 residues. The CDR3 bases are TGCAGTGCTAGGAAGGGTTCGGGCACTGAAGCTTTCTTT. Amino acid sequence: CSARKGSGTEAFF.

This clonotype was observed at least ten times. The genes are TRBV20-1 and TRBJ2-5; no definite D call. The V gene's germline CDR1 is DFQATT and CDR2 SNEGSKA (reference sequence). The CDR3 has 17 amino acids. V lost 0 bases to trimming and J lost 5 bases, with 22 bases between them. The CDR3: CSARDLGHLLGSETQYF. CDR3 coding DNA: TGCAGTGCTAGAGATTTGGGCCACCTCCTGGGAAGTGAGACCCAGTACTTC.

In regard to this clonotype: This clone may be a read error of a much larger clone one base away. The J gene is TRBJ2-1, the V gene TRBV9, with D unresolved. The CDR3 has 13 residues. The ends were cut back, 7 bases at V and 5 bases at J, with 13 bases in the middle. Germline V gene lookup returns CDR1 SGDLS and CDR2 YYNGEE. CDR3 DNA sequence: TGTGCCAGCGAGTCGTGCCCGAACAATGAGCAGTTCTTC. Translated, it gives CASESCPNNEQFF.